Each of the 5 T cell receptor beta chains below was sequenced from the same sample in a study of Ad26.COV2.S vaccination and SARS-CoV-2 variants. Treatment specified: approximately 18 received Ad26.COV2.S at low or high dose, single or two shots; 5 received placebo; per-sample allocation not given. Samples came from day 63 after the first vaccine or placebo injection. This table comes from immunoSEQ multiplex PCR, and its TCRdb copy is limited to in-frame clones, with some not included. The sample includes 300,000 to 350,000 clones, 65% to 90% of them seen just once. The material was peripheral blood, obtained in a trial of Ad26.COV2.S vaccine versus placebo. The receptors were sampled from a person aged 18-60 years who received the Ad26.COV2.S COVID-19 vaccine or a placebo.

The chain has TRBV4-3 and TRBJ2-7; TRBD2 matches at 7 bases. J gave up 2 bases and V 5 bases, and 3 bases lay outside the gene matches. This CDR3 comprises 13 residues. From germline, CDR1 is LGHNA and CDR2 YSLEER. In DNA, the CDR3 is TGCGCCAGCAGCGTCGGACTAGCCTACGAGCAGTACTTC. Residues: CASSVGLAYEQYF.

The chain recombines TRBV7-2 with TRBJ2-5; 9 bases line up with TRBD1. In germline, CDR1 is SGHTA, CDR2 FQGNSA. The CDR3 length is 16 residues. The junction had 4 bases not matched to a gene; V was cut back by 0 bases and J by 2 bases. The CDR3, as DNA: TGTGCCAGCAGCTTAGCCACGACAGGGGGACAAGAGACCCAGTACTTC. The encoded protein is CASSLATTGGQETQYF.

This chain links TRBV27 with TRBJ2-7; D gene uncertain. This CDR3 region has 16 residues. CDR1 MNHEY and CDR2 SMNVEV come from the germline V gene (reference sequence). Trimming removed 3 bases at V and 1 base at J, with 16 bases between. The CDR3 here is CASSFSSGSRSYEQYF. The CDR3 DNA reads as TGTGCCAGCAGTTTCTCCAGTGGCAGTAGGTCCTACGAGCAGTACTTC.

The rearrangement uses TRBV7-2 and TRBJ2-4; D may be TRBD2 (5 bases). Trimming took 5 bases from V and 1 from J, leaving 18 bases between them. Germline CDR1 is SGHTA and CDR2 is FQGNSA. The CDR3 covers 17 residues. As DNA, the CDR3 is TGTGCCAGCAGCCGGGATGGTTCGGCGAATGCCAAAAACATTCAGTACTTC. Its protein is CASSRDGSANAKNIQYF.

This clone was observed a single time. The chain recombines TRBV4-3 with TRBJ2-5; possible D gene TRBD2, 6 bases. V was cut by 8 bases and J by 5 bases, with 21 bases left in between. The CDR3 runs to 15 residues. Germline lookup yields CDR1 LGHNA and CDR2 YSLEER. CDR3 DNA: TGCGCCAGCCCACTAGAACCCCGGGGGTGCGAGACCCAGTACTTC. As protein: CASPLEPRGCETQYF.